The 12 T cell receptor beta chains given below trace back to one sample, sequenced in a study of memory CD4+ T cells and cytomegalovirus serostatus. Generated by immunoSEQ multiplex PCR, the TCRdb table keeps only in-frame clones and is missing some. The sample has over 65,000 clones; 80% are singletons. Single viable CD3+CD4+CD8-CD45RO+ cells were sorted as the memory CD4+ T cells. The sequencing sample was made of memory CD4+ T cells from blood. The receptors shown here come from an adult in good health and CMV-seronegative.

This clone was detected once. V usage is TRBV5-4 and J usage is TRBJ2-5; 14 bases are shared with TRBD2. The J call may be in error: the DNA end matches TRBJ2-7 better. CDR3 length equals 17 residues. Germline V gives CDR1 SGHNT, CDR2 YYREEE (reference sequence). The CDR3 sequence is CASSRPGLAGDSYEQYF. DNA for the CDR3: TGTGCCAGCAGCCGACCGGGACTAGCGGGGGACTCCTACGAGCAGTACTTC.

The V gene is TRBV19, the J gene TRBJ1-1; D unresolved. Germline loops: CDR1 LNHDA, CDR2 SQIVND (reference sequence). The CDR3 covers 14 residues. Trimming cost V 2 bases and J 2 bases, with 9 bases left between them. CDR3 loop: CASSILAGNTEAFF. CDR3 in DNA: TGTGCCAGTAGTATACTGGCGGGAAACACTGAAGCTTTCTTT.

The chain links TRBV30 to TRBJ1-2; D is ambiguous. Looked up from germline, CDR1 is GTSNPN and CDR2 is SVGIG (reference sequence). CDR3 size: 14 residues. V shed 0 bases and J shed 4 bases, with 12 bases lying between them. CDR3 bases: TGTGCCTGGAGTGTCGCAGGTACCAGCTATGGCTACACCTTC. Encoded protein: CAWSVAGTSYGYTF.

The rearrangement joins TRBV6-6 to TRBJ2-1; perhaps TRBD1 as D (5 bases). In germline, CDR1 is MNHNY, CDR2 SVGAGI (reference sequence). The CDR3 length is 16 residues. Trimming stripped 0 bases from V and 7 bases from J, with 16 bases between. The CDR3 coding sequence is TGTGCCAGCAGTTACTCGATACAGGCGGTTCAAAATGAGCAGTTCTTC. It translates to CASSYSIQAVQNEQFF.

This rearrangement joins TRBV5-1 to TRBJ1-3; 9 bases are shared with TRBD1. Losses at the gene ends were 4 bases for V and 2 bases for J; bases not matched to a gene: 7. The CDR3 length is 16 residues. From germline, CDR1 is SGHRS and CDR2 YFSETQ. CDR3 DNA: TGCGCCAGCAGCGAGGGACAGGGCTTCACTGGAAACACCATATATTTT. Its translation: CASSEGQGFTGNTIYF.

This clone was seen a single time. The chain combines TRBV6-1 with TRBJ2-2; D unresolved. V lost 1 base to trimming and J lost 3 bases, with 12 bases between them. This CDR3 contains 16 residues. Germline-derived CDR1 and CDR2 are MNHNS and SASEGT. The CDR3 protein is CASSEDVRADTGELFF. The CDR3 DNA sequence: TGTGCCAGCAGTGAAGACGTGAGAGCCGACACCGGGGAGCTGTTTTTT.

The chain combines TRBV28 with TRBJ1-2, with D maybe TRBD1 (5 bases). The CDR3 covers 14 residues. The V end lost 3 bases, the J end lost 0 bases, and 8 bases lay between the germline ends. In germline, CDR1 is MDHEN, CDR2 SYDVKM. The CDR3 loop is CASSLTDANYGYTF. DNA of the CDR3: TGTGCCAGCAGTTTGACAGATGCTAACTATGGCTACACCTTC.

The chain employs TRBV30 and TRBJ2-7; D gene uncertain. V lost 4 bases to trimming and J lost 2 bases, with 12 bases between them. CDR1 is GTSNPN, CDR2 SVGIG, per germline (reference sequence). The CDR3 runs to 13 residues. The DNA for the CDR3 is TGTGCCTGGACGGCGGACGTTACCTACGAGCAGTACTTC. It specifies CAWTADVTYEQYF. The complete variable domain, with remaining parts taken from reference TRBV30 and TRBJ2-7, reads SQTIHQWPATLVQPVGSPLSLECTVEGTSNPNLYWYRQAAGRGLQLLFYSVGIGQISSEVPQNLSASRPQDRQFILSSKKLLLSDSGFYLCAWTADVTYEQYFGPGTRLTVT.

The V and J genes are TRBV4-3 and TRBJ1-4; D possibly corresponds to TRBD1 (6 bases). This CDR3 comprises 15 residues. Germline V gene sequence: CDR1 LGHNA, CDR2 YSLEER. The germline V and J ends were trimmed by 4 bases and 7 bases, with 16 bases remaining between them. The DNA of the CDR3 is TGCGCCAGCAGCCTCGAGGGGGGTGTCGGTGAAAAACTGTTTTTT. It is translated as CASSLEGGVGEKLFF.

CDR3 nucleotides: TGTGCCACCCAAAGGGACAGGGGATCGGAAGGCTACACCTTC. It codes for CATQRDRGSEGYTF. V gene TRBV19 combines with J gene TRBJ1-2, with 10 bases aligning to TRBD1. V lost 10 bases and J lost 8; bases outside the gene matches: 13. Germline V lookup: CDR1 LNHDA, CDR2 SQIVND (reference sequence). The CDR3 spans 14 residues.

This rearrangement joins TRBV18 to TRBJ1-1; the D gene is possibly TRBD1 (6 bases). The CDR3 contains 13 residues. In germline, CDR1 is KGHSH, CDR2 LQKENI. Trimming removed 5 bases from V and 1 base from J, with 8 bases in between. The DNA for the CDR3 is TGTGCCAGCTCAGCGGGACAGAACACTGAAGCTTTCTTT. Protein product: CASSAGQNTEAFF.

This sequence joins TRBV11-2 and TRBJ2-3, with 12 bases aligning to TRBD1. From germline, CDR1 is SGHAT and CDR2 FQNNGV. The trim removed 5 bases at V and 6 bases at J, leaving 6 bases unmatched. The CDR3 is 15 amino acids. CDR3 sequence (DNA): TGTGCCAGCAGCCCGGGACAGGGGGCACTGGATACGCAGTATTTT. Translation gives CASSPGQGALDTQYF.